The 18 T cell receptor beta chains presented below share a single source sample, sequenced in a study of human T cells and chemical hapten exposure. A single record per CDR3 protein comes from TCRdb applying MiXCR to the RACE reads. This sample has tens of thousands of distinct CDR3 sequences; approximately 10% occur once, and the top ten carry 4%. As to time point: pre-sensitization, week 0. Treatment defined: therapeutic diphenylcyclopropenone sensitization with weekly scalp DPC. Sample: whole blood, taken in connection with sensitization to the hapten diphenylcyclopropenone (DPC). The origin of the receptors is a woman in her thirties or forties with alopecia areata. Some clones in this sample may be carry-over from other donors' samples.

This clonotype was seen repeatedly, ten times or more. The gene calls are TRBV23-1 and TRBJ2-4; TRBD1 might be the D (5 bases). TRBV23-1 is marked as an open reading frame, function uncertain. The V end was cut by 0 bases, the J end by 2 bases, with 11 bases between. The CDR3 totals 16 residues. In DNA form, the CDR3 reads TGCGCCAGCAGTCAATCGGCAGGGTCTACCAAAAACATTCAGTACTTC. Translating gives CASSQSAGSTKNIQYF.

The table lists this clonotype with a few counts. The chain links TRBV6-1 to TRBJ2-1; 14 bases are a match to TRBD2. This CDR3 spans 15 amino acids. Germline CDR1 MNHNS, CDR2 SASEGT. V shed 5 bases, J shed 9 bases, and the junction held 6 bases outside the gene matches. CDR3 amino acids: CASSTRLAGGVEQFF. The CDR3 bases are TGTGCCAGCAGTACCCGACTAGCGGGGGGGGTTGAGCAGTTCTTC.

Regarding this clonotype: This may be a read error, as it is one base from a much larger clone. Likely a read error: the CDR3 ends without its conserved phenylalanine or tryptophan. The rearrangement uses TRBV11-2 and TRBJ1-4; D unclear. Germline CDR1 and CDR2: SGHAT and FQNNGV. The CDR3 has 16 amino acids. Deletions cut 1 base from V and 7 bases from J, with 16 bases between. CDR3 nucleotide sequence: TGTGCCAGCAGCTTAGGCAGTGGAGGACGCGGTGAAAAACTGTTTTCT. Translating gives CASSLGSGGRGEKLFS.

This chain connects TRBV20-1 to TRBJ1-6; no reliable D call. The CDR3 has 13 amino acids. CDR1 is DFQATT and CDR2 is SNEGSKA in the germline V gene (reference sequence). Between the trimmed V and J ends, which lost 3 bases and 9 bases, there was a span of 12 bases. The CDR3 protein is CSASSGHGSPLHF. The CDR3 nucleotides read TGCAGTGCTAGTAGTGGGCATGGTTCACCCCTCCACTTT.

This clonotype was seen many times. This chain uses TRBV6-5 with TRBJ2-7; D is undetermined. The CDR3 is 13 residues long. Trimming pared 1 base from V and 6 bases from J, leaving 10 bases between. The germline V gene encodes CDR1 MNHEY and CDR2 SVGAGI. The CDR3 DNA follows: TGTGCCAGCAGTTACTTACGGGTCGGCGAGCAGTACTTC. It yields the protein CASSYLRVGEQYF.

In its sample, this clonotype was seen many times. This chain joins TRBV3-1 and TRBJ2-5, with a possible D match to TRBD2 (7 bases). CDR1 and CDR2 from the germline V gene are LGHDT and YNNKEL (reference sequence). Trimming pared 4 bases from V and 5 bases from J, leaving 20 bases between. The CDR3 runs 16 residues. The CDR3 bases are TGTGCCAGCAGCCCGGGCGGGGGCGCGTGGGAGGAGACCCAGTACTTC. Amino acids: CASSPGGGAWEETQYF.

Ten or more counts support this clonotype. This chain connects TRBV4-3 to TRBJ2-2; 10 bases are a match to TRBD2. J was trimmed by 2 bases and V by 1 base; bases with no gene match: 4. Germline V gene data show CDR1 as LGHNA and CDR2 as YSLEER. CDR3 size: 17 residues. The chain's CDR3 is CASSQATSGVNTGELFF. The DNA of the CDR3 is TGCGCCAGCAGCCAAGCCACTAGCGGGGTAAACACCGGGGAGCTGTTTTTT.

This clonotype was recorded once. A read error may account for a junction end that differs from germline. The chain is built from TRBV10-3 and TRBJ1-5; TRBD1 matches at 8 bases. The CDR3 runs to 14 residues. The V gene's germline CDR1 is ENHRY and CDR2 SYGVKD. The chain's CDR3 is CVINDRQGNQPQHF. The DNA for the CDR3 is TGTGTCATCAACGATAGACAGGGGAATCAGCCCCAGCATTTT.

This clonotype was picked up a small number of times. This chain joins TRBV11-2 and TRBJ2-5; TRBD2 matches at 9 bases. The germline V gene encodes CDR1 SGHAT and CDR2 FQNNGV. The CDR3 is 15 residues long. After removal of 6 bases from V and 6 bases from J, the junction contained 11 bases not matched to a gene. The CDR3 loop reads CASRPGGLAGKTQYF. CDR3 DNA sequence: TGTGCCAGCAGACCCGGGGGGCTAGCGGGAAAGACCCAGTACTTC.

This clonotype was observed at least ten times. The rearrangement uses TRBV7-9 and TRBJ2-7; D may match TRBD1 or TRBD2 (5 bases each). The V end lost 0 bases, the J end lost 2 bases, and 8 bases lay between the germline ends. There are 14 residues in the CDR3. CDR1 is SEHNR and CDR2 is FQNEAQ in the germline V gene (reference sequence). The CDR3 bases are TGTGCCAGCAGCTTAGCCGGGACCCCCTACGAGCAGTACTTC. Translated: CASSLAGTPYEQYF.

This clonotype occurred a few times. This chain links TRBV6-5 with TRBJ1-4, with 7 bases identical to TRBD1. This CDR3 region has 16 residues. V was clipped by 5 bases and J by 0 bases; unmatched bases: 6. Looked up from germline, CDR1 is MNHEY and CDR2 is SVGAGI. The CDR3 DNA follows: TGTGCCAGCAGTCTTACCGGGACAGCAACTAATGAAAAACTGTTTTTT. Its translation is CASSLTGTATNEKLFF.

This clonotype was seen many times. This chain links TRBV7-9 with TRBJ2-7, with 9 bases lining up with TRBD2. The CDR3 is 15 amino acids. The V segment lost 3 bases and the J segment 7 bases; nucleotides outside the gene matches: 10. Germline V CDR1 and CDR2: SEHNR, FQNEAQ (reference sequence). The CDR3 DNA reads TGTGCCAGCAGCTTGGTCCTAGCGGGGCGTATAGAGCAGTACTTC. Its translation: CASSLVLAGRIEQYF.

V and J are TRBV7-8 and TRBJ2-2; tentative D call: TRBD2 (5 bases). The length of the CDR3 is 15 residues. V lost 1 base to trimming and J lost 6 bases, with 12 bases between them. CDR1 and CDR2 (germline): SGHVS, FQNEAQ. The CDR3 DNA follows: TGTGCCAGCAGCTTAGTCGAGGACTGGGCCGGGGAGCTGTTTTTT. It codes for CASSLVEDWAGELFF.

This clonotype was observed many times. V is TRBV7-2 and J is TRBJ2-7, with D tentatively TRBD1 or TRBD2 (6 bases each). This CDR3 spans 15 amino acids. Germline assignment: CDR1 SGHTA and CDR2 FQGNSA. V lost 1 base and J lost 4, with 14 bases in between. The CDR3 reads CASSLVTGREYEQYF. Written as DNA, the CDR3 is TGTGCCAGCAGCTTAGTGACAGGTCGGGAGTACGAGCAGTACTTC.

This clonotype was picked up many times. The chain is built from TRBV12-3 or TRBV12-4 and TRBJ1-5; D may be TRBD1 (6 bases). The CDR3 is made up of 17 amino acids. V was shortened by 6 bases and J by 3 bases, with 21 bases between the two germline ends. The CDR3 is CASSRAGTPGLNQPQHF. The CDR3 bases are TGTGCCAGCAGCCGAGCCGGGACACCAGGCCTCAATCAGCCCCAGCATTTT.

This clonotype has at least ten counts. The rearrangement links TRBV4-2 to TRBJ2-3; 7 nucleotides match TRBD1. CDR1 is LGHNA and CDR2 is YNFKEQ in the germline V gene. The CDR3 loop spans 14 amino acids. The V segment lost 4 bases and the J segment 1 base; nucleotides outside the gene matches: 2. The CDR3 DNA follows: TGTGCCAGCAGCCCGGGGACAGGCACAGATACGCAGTATTTT. Protein: CASSPGTGTDTQYF.

Ten or more counts support this clonotype. V is TRBV7-9 and J is TRBJ2-1; D is ambiguous. The CDR3 totals 14 residues. Germline assignment: CDR1 SEHNR and CDR2 FQNEAQ (reference sequence). V was cut by 0 bases and J by 7 bases, with 10 bases left in between. This chain's CDR3 is CASSLAQPGNEQFF. The DNA of the CDR3 is TGTGCCAGCAGCTTAGCCCAGCCCGGGAATGAGCAGTTCTTC.

This clonotype was observed many times. The gene calls are TRBV7-9 and TRBJ1-1; the D gene is possibly TRBD1 (5 bases). This CDR3 region has 13 residues. Germline CDR1 is SEHNR and CDR2 is FQNEAQ (reference sequence). Trimming removed 1 base at V and 9 bases at J, with 12 bases between. DNA for the CDR3: TGTGCCAGCAGCTTAGGTTCGACAGCTAAAGCTTTCTTT. This codes for CASSLGSTAKAFF.